A selection of T cell receptor beta chains follows, all from one sample in a study of T-cell memory formation after mild COVID-19. TCRdb passed the 5' RACE reads through MiXCR, listing each CDR3 protein once. The repertoire holds 45,000 to 65,000 distinct CDR3 sequences, with 8% to 10% as singletons. The sequenced sample consisted of PBMCs or a T cell subset sorted from them (not recorded which). The receptors were sampled from a man aged 18 to 35 who had mild COVID-19 (a few samples of this study predate the infection). Cell type and time point are not known. CDR3s include the opening cysteine and the closing phenylalanine or tryptophan. A D gene is named only where the DNA matches it firmly.

CASSFGADTYEQYF TRBJ2-7 TRBV27 -
CASSSGATQETQYF TRBJ2-5 TRBV28 -
CASSPQAGDTSSYNEQFF TRBJ2-1 TRBV18 TRBD2
CASSPTRGGNEQYF TRBJ2-7 TRBV18 -
CASSQERTGVSNQPQHF TRBJ1-5 TRBV4-2 TRBD1
CASRTAGYGYTF TRBJ1-2 TRBV12-3/TRBV12-4 -
CASSLGDRGDYGYTF TRBJ1-2 TRBV7-2 TRBD1
CASSFGEQETQYF TRBJ2-5 TRBV7-8 -
CASSPSDETQYF TRBJ2-5 TRBV18 -
CASSEQGAGDTQYF TRBJ2-3 TRBV5-1 TRBD1
CASSLGTAQETQYF TRBJ2-5 TRBV5-1 -
CASSRGIREQFF TRBJ2-1 TRBV3-1 -
CSAARAGALTYEQYF TRBJ2-7 TRBV20-1 -
CASSSTRTRNGYTF TRBJ1-2 TRBV12-3/TRBV12-4 -
CASSRGVVETQYF TRBJ2-5 TRBV11-2 -
CASSLGLLAGAETDTQYF TRBJ2-3 TRBV11-2 TRBD2
CASSEEGQAYYGYTF TRBJ1-2 TRBV2 -
CSGGNGNQPQHF TRBJ1-5 TRBV20-1 -
CSVPSGVGYGYTF TRBJ1-2 TRBV29-1 -
CASSTWTTSVFF TRBJ2-1 TRBV12-3/TRBV12-4 -
CASSELGAVLETQYF TRBJ2-5 TRBV2 -
CASSRGVDSLGSTGELFF TRBJ2-2 TRBV5-6 -
CASSSNRVHSPLHF TRBJ1-6 TRBV12-3/TRBV12-4 -
CASSPTGNTEAFF TRBJ1-1 TRBV3-1 -
CASSEGSVYNEQFF TRBJ2-1 TRBV5-1 -
CSAREGGDEQFF TRBJ2-1 TRBV20-1 -
CAASTDGGYGYTF TRBJ1-2 TRBV6-6 -
CSVGGPQRGGTDTQYF TRBJ2-3 TRBV29-1 TRBD2
CASRSGTRPRVETQYF TRBJ2-5 TRBV5-1 TRBD2
CASSDGVPSYEQYF TRBJ2-7 TRBV6-1 -
CSARDNRNSPLHF TRBJ1-6 TRBV20-1 -
CASSQNFVGADNSPLHF TRBJ1-6 TRBV4-3 -
CASSPPSGNTIYF TRBJ1-3 TRBV7-2 -
CASSLSRTNQETQYF TRBJ2-5 TRBV11-2 -
CASSLRRQGSVTGELFF TRBJ2-2 TRBV5-1 TRBD1
CASSLGDTGANVLTF TRBJ2-6 TRBV5-1 -
CASSRSTRDSGANVLTF TRBJ2-6 TRBV4-3 -
CASSLGGQVGQPQHF TRBJ1-5 TRBV5-1 TRBD1
CASSQALNQPQHF TRBJ1-5 TRBV4-1 -
CASSSSGLAGVQQYF TRBJ2-7 TRBV12-3/TRBV12-4 TRBD2
CATSRGGDMNTEAFF TRBJ1-1 TRBV15 -
CASSPWGVKNIQYF TRBJ2-4 TRBV12-3/TRBV12-4 -
CATGRDSKRGRDTQYF TRBJ2-3 TRBV10-3 TRBD2
CASSETASEQFF TRBJ2-1 TRBV10-2 -
CASSLMGDTEAFF TRBJ1-1 TRBV12-3/TRBV12-4 -
CASSGLAGGRPSTASYEQYF TRBJ2-7 TRBV7-2 TRBD2
CASSGGRGTDTQYF TRBJ2-3 TRBV5-1 -
CASSLAEEYSGANVLTF TRBJ2-6 TRBV7-9 -
CASSLEGQGRAPLHF TRBJ1-6 TRBV7-2 -
CASSKGDSASTDTQYF TRBJ2-3 TRBV5-1 TRBD1
CASSYYENQPQHF TRBJ1-5 TRBV6-5 -
CASKRQVNEKLFF TRBJ1-4 TRBV12-3/TRBV12-4 -
CASSYDRGYGYTF TRBJ1-2 TRBV6-6 TRBD1
CASSKTATYEQYF TRBJ2-7 TRBV9 -
CASSQKTSGFADTQYF TRBJ2-3 TRBV4-3 TRBD2